One sample yielded the 14 T cell receptor beta chains listed below, sequenced in a study of identical twins. In TCRdb, the 5' RACE reads were re-called with MiXCR into one record per CDR3 protein. The sample carries 450,000 to 600,000 distinct CDR3 sequences, more than 20% recorded once. The sample also formed part of further work on yellow fever vaccine responses in identical twins.

The sequenced sample consisted of CD4+ T cells sorted from blood. Receptors originate from a young woman in good health.

The chain is built from TRBV2 and TRBJ2-5; TRBD2 might be the D (6 bases). The CDR3 consists of 12 residues. Germline assignment: CDR1 SNHLY and CDR2 FYNNEI. Trimming took off 6 bases at V and 6 bases at J, with 11 bases between the two ends. The CDR3 region has the DNA TGTGCCAGCAGAGTGGAGGGAAAGACCCAGTACTTC. Its protein product is CASRVEGKTQYF.

This clonotype was observed once. V is TRBV12-3 or TRBV12-4 and J is TRBJ1-1, with 7 bases that match TRBD1. The J segment lost 5 bases and the V segment lost 6 bases, leaving 12 bases of the junction unmatched. This CDR3 has 15 residues. CDR3 DNA sequence: TGTGCCAGCAGCCTCGAACGGACAGGCCGGACTGAAGCTTTCTTT. Its protein is CASSLERTGRTEAFF.

The rearrangement links TRBV10-3 to TRBJ1-2, with D possibly matching TRBD1 (5 bases). V was trimmed by 4 bases and J by 3 bases, leaving 12 bases between them. CDR1 is ENHRY and CDR2 is SYGVKD in the germline V gene. CDR3 size: 14 residues. CDR3 amino acids: CAISGQGSDYGYTF. The CDR3 DNA reads TGTGCCATCAGTGGGCAGGGCTCGGACTATGGCTACACCTTC.

This clonotype has a handful of counts. The chain is built from TRBV15 and TRBJ2-1; no clear D gene. Trimming took off 3 bases at V and 0 bases at J, with 18 bases between the two ends. The CDR3 is 18 residues long. The germline V gene encodes CDR1 LNHNV and CDR2 YYDKDF (reference sequence). CDR3 bases: TGTGCCACCAGCAGGTCTACTCTAGACAAGAGCTCCTACAATGAGCAGTTCTTC. It specifies CATSRSTLDKSSYNEQFF.

The chain couples TRBV5-4 to TRBJ1-5, with TRBD1 as a possible D gene (6 bases). Deletions cut 5 bases from V and 4 bases from J, with 16 bases between. Germline lookup yields CDR1 SGHNT and CDR2 YYREEE (reference sequence). The CDR3 has 15 residues. The DNA of the CDR3 is TGTGCCAGCAGTCTGAGGGACAACCAGAATCAGCCCCAGCATTTT. Its protein is CASSLRDNQNQPQHF.

This clonotype was detected only a few times. The gene calls are TRBV27 and TRBJ2-1, with 7 bases aligning to TRBD1. With V trimmed by 6 bases and J by 9 bases, 8 bases remained unmatched. The CDR3 runs 13 residues. Germline CDR1 is MNHEY and CDR2 is SMNVEV (reference sequence). The CDR3 DNA reads as TGTGCCAGCAGCCCGGGACAGCGGAGTGAGCAGTTCTTC. It is translated as CASSPGQRSEQFF.

This clonotype was recorded a few times. In nucleotides, the CDR3 is TGTGCCATCGGTACAGGTGGTAATTCACCCCTCCACTTT. Protein product: CAIGTGGNSPLHF. The chain couples TRBV10-3 to TRBJ1-6, with D possibly matching TRBD1 (5 bases). Germline CDR1 ENHRY, CDR2 SYGVKD. V was cut by 8 bases and J by 6 bases, with 11 bases left in between. The CDR3 is 13 amino acids.

The gene calls are TRBV7-9 and TRBJ1-4; 7 nucleotides agree with TRBD1. Looked up from germline, CDR1 is SEHNR and CDR2 is FQNEAQ (reference sequence). This CDR3 comprises 15 residues. Germline trimming cut 1 base from V and 3 bases from J; bases unmatched to any gene: 2. The CDR3 DNA reads as TGTGCCAGCAGCTTAGGGGACAGCTCTAATGAAAAACTGTTTTTT. Its translation is CASSLGDSSNEKLFF.

The chain links TRBV13 to TRBJ2-3, with 13 bases identical to TRBD2. Germline CDR1 and CDR2: PRHDT and FYEKMQ (reference sequence). Trimming took 4 bases from V and 0 from J; bases not matched to a gene: 4. The length of the CDR3 is 17 residues. The CDR3 sequence: CASSSGTSGVSTDTQYF. The CDR3 nucleotides read TGTGCCAGCAGCTCCGGGACTAGCGGGGTGAGCACAGATACGCAGTATTTT.

The table lists this clonotype with a few counts. The chain is built from TRBV5-1 and TRBJ1-6, with D possibly TRBD1 on 5 matching bases. CDR1 and CDR2 (germline): SGHRS, YFSETQ. This CDR3 comprises 14 residues. Trimming removed 4 bases at V and 9 bases at J, with 14 bases between. The CDR3 loop is CASSGGEEISPLHF. In DNA, the CDR3 is TGCGCCAGCAGCGGAGGGGAGGAGATTTCACCCCTCCACTTT. Looking up the rest from reference TRBV5-1 and TRBJ1-6 gives the full variable domain: KAGVTQTPRYLIKTRGQQVTLSCSPISGHRSVSWYQQTPGQGLQFLFEYFSETQRNKGNFPGRFSGRQFSNSRSEMNVSTLELGDSALYLCASSGGEEISPLHFGNGTRLTVT.

The chain carries TRBV7-2 and TRBJ2-1, with D maybe TRBD2 (6 bases). Trimming took 5 bases from V and 12 from J, leaving 17 bases between them. Germline V gives CDR1 SGHTA, CDR2 FQGNSA. This CDR3 is 13 amino acids long. CDR3 protein: CASSLEAGLGQFF. In DNA form, the CDR3 reads TGTGCCAGCAGCCTAGAGGCGGGGCTGGGGCAGTTCTTC.

This clonotype was seen more than once but under ten times. The chain uses TRBV4-1 and TRBJ2-7, with D possibly being TRBD1 or TRBD2 (5 bases each). Trimming left V 1 base short and J 7 bases short, with 20 bases between. This CDR3 is 16 amino acids long. The germline V gene has CDR1 MGHRA and CDR2 YSYEKL. CDR3 protein: CASSQGRAGALGEQYF. The CDR3 nucleotides read TGCGCCAGCAGCCAAGGAAGGGCCGGGGCCTTGGGTGAGCAGTACTTC.

There are a few counts of this clonotype. DNA for the CDR3: TGTGCCACCAGTGATCCCTCGGGACTAGCGGGATTTGAGCAGTTCTTC. Its protein is CATSDPSGLAGFEQFF. This chain connects TRBV24-1 to TRBJ2-1; 13 nucleotides line up with TRBD2. Trimming took 3 bases from V and 9 from J; bases not matched to a gene: 7. Per germline, CDR1 KGHDR and CDR2 SFDVKD. The CDR3 has 16 residues.

The genes are TRBV12-3 or TRBV12-4 and TRBJ2-7; 7 bases match TRBD1. The length of the CDR3 is 18 residues. The ends lost 7 bases at V and 3 bases at J; junction bases unmatched: 21. The CDR3 nucleotides are TGTGCCAGCACCCTCAGGGCCCTGACAGGGCGCGCGCTCTACGAGCAGTACTTC. Translating gives CASTLRALTGRALYEQYF.